This TCR beta chain emerged from a study of shared clonotypes between healthy human individuals. A 200 ng quantity of DNA, roughly 29,000 T cell genomes, went into the sorted-subset replicate PCRs. The table came from immunoSEQ multiplex PCR; TCRdb's copy has only in-frame clones and leaves some out. The sample contains some 2 million clones, about 95% of which appear only once. With 3 bases removed from V and 0 bases from J, the gap between germline ends came to 8 bases. Germline CDR1 reads MNHNS; CDR2 reads SASEGT. The CDR3 has 14 residues. Naive CD8 isolation took CD45RO-negative cells positively selected for CCR7 and excluded terminally differentiated effector memory CD45RA+ cells. Caucasian adults living in Nashville, Tennessee, provided all samples. Study findings and constraints: A few donors had 5% to 6.5% of their naive CD4 clonotypes in common.

Concerning this clone: Its antigen is as yet unknown.

This TCR was sampled from a man younger than 35 in good health. Sequencing was carried out using naive CD8+ T cells sorted from blood. The chain employs TRBV6-1 and TRBJ2-5; no reliable D call. The CDR3 DNA reads TGTGCCAGCAGTGATTGGCGGTACCAAGAGACCCAGTACTTC. Its translation is CASSDWRYQETQYF.